This T cell receptor beta chain stems from a study of regulatory and conventional T cells in RAG deficiency. The wider study: CID or atypical SCID patients with hypomorphic RAG mutations often have autoimmunity. Broader study findings: Compared with controls, unique Treg TCR beta sequences dropped around 92-fold in Omenn syndrome and CID/AS. Shorter CDR3s in all patient subsets; >85% Treg-Tconv overlap in Omenn. Omenn CD25-high CD127-low cells may be activated cells, not true Tregs.

Conventional CD4+ T cells were sorted from blood as CD25-low CD127-high cells. V lost 0 bases and J 4 bases, leaving 8 bases between the germline ends. CDR3 length: 14 amino acids. Germline V gene lookup returns CDR1 SGHDN and CDR2 FVKESK. The data were produced by immunoSEQ multiplex PCR, yet TCRdb's version contains in-frame clones alone and is incomplete. The sample carries roughly 1,000 clones, 65% to 85% recorded once. A single count supports this clone. Its antigen is unknown. Sequenced material: CD4+ effector T cells sorted from blood. The chain uses TRBV14 and TRBJ2-3; D uncertain. The source is a human donor with RAG deficiency presenting as combined immunodeficiency. CDR3 in amino acids: CASSQEWIADTQYF. CDR3 nucleotide sequence: TGTGCCAGCAGCCAAGAATGGATCGCAGATACGCAGTATTTT.